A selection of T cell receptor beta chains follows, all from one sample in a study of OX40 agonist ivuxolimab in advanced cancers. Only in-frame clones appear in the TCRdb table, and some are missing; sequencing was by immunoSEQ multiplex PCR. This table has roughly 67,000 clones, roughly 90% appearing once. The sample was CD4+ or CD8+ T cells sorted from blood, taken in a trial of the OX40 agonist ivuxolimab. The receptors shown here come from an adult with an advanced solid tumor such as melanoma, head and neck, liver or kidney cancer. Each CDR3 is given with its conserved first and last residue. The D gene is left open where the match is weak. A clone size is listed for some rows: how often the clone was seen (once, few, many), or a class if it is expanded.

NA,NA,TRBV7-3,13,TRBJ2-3,CASSPRRTDTQYF,TGTGCCAGCAGCCCCCGCCGCACAGATACGCAGTATTTT
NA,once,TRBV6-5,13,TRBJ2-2,CASSYRHTGELFF,TGTGCCAGCAGTTACAGACACACCGGGGAGCTGTTTTTT
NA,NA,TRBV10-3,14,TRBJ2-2,CAILGSLNTGELFF,TGTGCCATCCTAGGTAGCCTTAACACCGGGGAGCTGTTTTTT
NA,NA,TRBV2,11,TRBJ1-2,CASSPIKGYTF,TGTGCCAGCAGCCCGATAAAAGGCTACACCTTC
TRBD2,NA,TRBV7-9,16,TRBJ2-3,CASSLTSGWGTDTQYF,TGTGCCAGCAGCTTGACTAGCGGGTGGGGCACAGATACGCAGTATTTT
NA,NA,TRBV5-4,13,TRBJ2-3,CASSLASTDTQYF,TGTGCCAGCAGCCTAGCAAGCACAGATACGCAGTATTTT
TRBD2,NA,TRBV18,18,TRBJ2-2,CASSRQLAGGPDTGELFF,TGTGCCAGCTCACGCCAACTAGCGGGGGGGCCGGACACCGGGGAGCTGTTTTTT
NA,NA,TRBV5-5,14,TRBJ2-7,CASSQDSNPYEQYF,TGTGCCAGCAGCCAAGACAGCAATCCCTACGAGCAGTACTTC
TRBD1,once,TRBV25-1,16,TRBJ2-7,CASSESGGQGSYEQYF,TGTGCCAGCAGTGAATCAGGGGGACAGGGATCCTACGAGCAGTACTTC
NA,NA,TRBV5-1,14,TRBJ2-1,CASEGGRGRSEQFF,TGCGCCAGCGAGGGAGGCAGGGGAAGGAGTGAGCAGTTCTTC
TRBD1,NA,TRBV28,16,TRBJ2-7,CASSLSLRRGSYEQYF,TGTGCCAGCAGTTTAAGTCTCCGCAGGGGGTCCTACGAGCAGTACTTC
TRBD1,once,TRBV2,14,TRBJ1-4,CASSDPGGTKKLFF,TGTGCCAGCAGTGATCCAGGGGGCACAAAAAAACTGTTTTTT
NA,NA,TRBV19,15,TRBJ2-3,CASSTMGLDTDTQYF,TGTGCCAGTAGTACAATGGGGCTTGACACAGATACGCAGTATTTT
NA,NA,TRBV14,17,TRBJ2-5,CASSPVPPGPGKKTQYF,TGTGCCAGCAGCCCTGTCCCCCCAGGGCCCGGGAAGAAGACCCAGTACTTC
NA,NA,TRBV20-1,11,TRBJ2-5,CSAKHLETQYF,TGCAGTGCTAAACATTTAGAGACCCAGTACTTC
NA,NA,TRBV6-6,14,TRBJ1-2,CASSSNTANYGYTF,TGTGCCAGCTCATCGAACACAGCTAACTATGGCTACACCTTC
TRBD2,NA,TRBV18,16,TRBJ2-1,CASSPPATSGYNEQFF,TGTGCCAGCTCACCACCGGCGACTAGCGGTTACAATGAGCAGTTCTTC
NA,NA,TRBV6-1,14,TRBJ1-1,CASSEEGGGTEAFF,TGTGCCAGCAGTGAAGAAGGGGGGGGAACTGAAGCTTTCTTT
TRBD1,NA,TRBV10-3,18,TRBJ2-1,CAITETGGRFSSYNEQFF,TGTGCCATCACCGAGACAGGGGGCCGATTCAGCTCCTACAATGAGCAGTTCTTC
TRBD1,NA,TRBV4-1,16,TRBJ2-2,CASSQRTGRNTGELFF,TGCGCCAGCAGCCAGAGGACAGGGAGGAACACCGGGGAGCTGTTTTTT
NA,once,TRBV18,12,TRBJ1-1,CASSLSDTEAFF,TGTGCCAGCTCACTATCTGACACTGAAGCTTTCTTT
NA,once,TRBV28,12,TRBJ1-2,CASSLSNYGYTF,TGTGCCAGCAGTTTAAGTAACTATGGCTACACCTTC
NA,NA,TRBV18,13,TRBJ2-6,CATQSSGANVLTF,TGTGCCACCCAGAGCTCTGGGGCCAACGTCCTGACTTTC
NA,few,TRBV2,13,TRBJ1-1,CASKTGMNTEAFF,TGTGCCAGCAAGACAGGAATGAACACTGAAGCTTTCTTT
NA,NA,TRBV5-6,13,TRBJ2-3,CASSLGSTDTQYF,TGTGCCAGCAGCTTGGGCAGCACAGATACGCAGTATTTT
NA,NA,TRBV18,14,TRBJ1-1,CASSQSRGDTEAFF,TGTGCCAGCTCACAAAGCCGAGGGGACACTGAAGCTTTCTTT
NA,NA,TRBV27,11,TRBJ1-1,CASQGSAEAFF,TGTGCCAGCCAAGGGTCGGCTGAAGCTTTCTTT
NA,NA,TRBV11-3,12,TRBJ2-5,CASSLDRETQYF,TGTGCCAGCAGCTTAGACAGGGAGACCCAGTACTTC
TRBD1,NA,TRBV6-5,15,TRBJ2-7,CASSPDRGGSYEQYF,TGTGCCAGCAGTCCCGACAGGGGTGGTTCCTACGAGCAGTACTTC
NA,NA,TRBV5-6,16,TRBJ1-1,CASSLEPGVAGIEAFF,TGTGCCAGCAGCTTGGAACCCGGGGTTGCGGGGATTGAAGCTTTCTTT
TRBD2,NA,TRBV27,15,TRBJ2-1,CASISLGRARNEQFF,TGTGCCAGCATATCGTTGGGGAGGGCCAGAAATGAGCAGTTCTTC
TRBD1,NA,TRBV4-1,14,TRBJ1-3,CASSPGQGTNTIYF,TGCGCCAGCAGCCCGGGACAGGGGACGAACACCATATATTTT
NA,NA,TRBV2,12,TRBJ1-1,CASRRTNTEAFF,TGTGCCAGCAGGAGGACGAACACTGAAGCTTTCTTT
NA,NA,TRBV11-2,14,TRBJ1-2,CASSSPGPMGGYTF,TGTGCCAGCAGTTCTCCTGGGCCGATGGGTGGCTACACCTTC
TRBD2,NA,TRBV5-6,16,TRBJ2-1,CASSRRERGSLNEQFF,TGTGCCAGCAGCAGACGGGAGCGCGGGAGTTTGAATGAGCAGTTCTTC
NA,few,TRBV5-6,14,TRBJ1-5,CASSLGQGSQPQHF,TGTGCCAGCAGCTTGGGTCAGGGGAGTCAGCCCCAGCATTTT
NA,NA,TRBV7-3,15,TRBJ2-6,CASSLRGTGANVLTF,TGTGCCAGCAGCTTACGTGGAACTGGGGCCAACGTCCTGACTTTC
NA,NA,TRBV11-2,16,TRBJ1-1,CAASGGSGGQNTEAFF,TGTGCCGCCAGTGGCGGGTCGGGGGGACAAAACACTGAAGCTTTCTTT
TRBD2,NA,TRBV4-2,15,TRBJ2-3,CASSQASGLTDTQYF,TGTGCCAGCAGCCAGGCTAGCGGACTCACAGATACGCAGTATTTT
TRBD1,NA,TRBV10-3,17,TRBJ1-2,CAISPRDRGLTNYGYTF,TGTGCCATCAGCCCCCGGGACAGGGGTCTCACTAACTATGGCTACACCTTC
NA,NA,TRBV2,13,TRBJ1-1,CASTRQENTEAFF,TGTGCCAGCACCCGACAGGAGAACACTGAAGCTTTCTTT
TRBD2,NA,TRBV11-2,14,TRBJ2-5,CASSDGTTQETQYF,TGTGCCAGCAGTGACGGGACTACCCAAGAGACCCAGTACTTC
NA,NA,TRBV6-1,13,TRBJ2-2,CASSEGWAGELFF,TGTGCCAGCAGTGAAGGATGGGCCGGGGAGCTGTTTTTT
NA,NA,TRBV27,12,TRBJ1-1,CASKSSTSEAFF,TGTGCCAGCAAGTCATCAACCTCTGAAGCTTTCTTT
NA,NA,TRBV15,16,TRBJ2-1,CATSRDRQHNTIEQFF,TGTGCCACCAGCAGAGATCGACAGCATAACACGATTGAGCAGTTCTTC
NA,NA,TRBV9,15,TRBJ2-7,CASSVGGAGRSEQYF,TGTGCCAGCAGCGTAGGAGGGGCAGGGAGATCCGAGCAGTACTTC
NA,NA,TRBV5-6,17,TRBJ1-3,CASSPRRRISSGNTIYF,TGTGCCAGCAGCCCACGTCGGCGGATAAGCTCTGGAAACACCATATATTTT
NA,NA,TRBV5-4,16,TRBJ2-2,CASSSPGATAAGELFF,TGTGCCAGCAGCTCCCCCGGGGCAACGGCCGCCGGGGAGCTGTTTTTT